This TCR beta chain was sequenced in a study of T cell changes during pregnancy in multiple sclerosis (dated by TCRdb to about 2019). The study in broad terms: Changes in the T cell repertoire over the course of pregnancy were examined in this study in women with multiple sclerosis.

Library construction relied on the immunoSEQ multiplex PCR assay. Held by TCRdb, this immuneACCESS table contains in-frame sequences only and omits some clones. Under half of the omission traces to an unresolved V gene where checked; the cause of the rest is unknown. Recorded for this sample are approximately 23,000 clones; roughly nine tenths of them occurred a single time. In total, the top ten clones hold roughly 0.61% of the sample. A word on this clone: Its antigen is still unknown. Base qualities are not at hand, and no much larger clone is one base apart.

From the cysteine up to the phenylalanine, the CDR3 has a length of 14 residues. Only the CDR3 DNA is retained, 42 bases long and in frame from the first base. V loses 0 bases, J loses 2 bases, and the germline ends lie 4 bases apart. Looking up the germline V gene yields CDR1 MGHRA and CDR2 YSYEKL. Recombination linked TRBV4-1 to TRBJ2-2; no D gene is confidently identified. This TCR derives from a female donor in good health, enrolled as a control in a pregnancy study. The material was CD4+ T cells from peripheral blood mononuclear cells, obtained in the third trimester of pregnancy. The CDR3 sequence is CASSQDPNTGELFF. The sequenced DNA: TGCGCCAGCAGCCAAGATCCAAACACCGGGGAGCTGTTTTTT.